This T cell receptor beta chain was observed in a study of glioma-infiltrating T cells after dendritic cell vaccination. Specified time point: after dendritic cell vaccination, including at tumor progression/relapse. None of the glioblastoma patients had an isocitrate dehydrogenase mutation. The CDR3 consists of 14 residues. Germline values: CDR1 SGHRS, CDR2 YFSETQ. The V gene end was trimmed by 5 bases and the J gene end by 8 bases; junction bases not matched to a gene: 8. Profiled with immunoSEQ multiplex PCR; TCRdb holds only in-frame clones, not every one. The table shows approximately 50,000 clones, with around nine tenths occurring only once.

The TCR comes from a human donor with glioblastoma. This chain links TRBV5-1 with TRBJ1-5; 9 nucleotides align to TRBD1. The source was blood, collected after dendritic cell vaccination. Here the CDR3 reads CASRPDRGGEPQHF. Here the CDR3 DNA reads TGCGCCAGCAGACCGGACAGGGGAGGTGAGCCCCAGCATTTT.